Each of the 14 T cell receptor beta chains below was sequenced from the same sample in a study of shared T cell receptors in the human thymus. Generated by immunoSEQ multiplex PCR, the TCRdb table keeps only in-frame clones and is missing some. The sample has about 380,000 clones, just under 95% seen once. Sequenced sample: thymocytes. The receptors here all came from a human donor.

The J gene is TRBJ1-3, the V gene TRBV28; weak D call: TRBD1 (6 bases). Trimming cost V 6 bases and J 3 bases, with 18 bases left between them. The CDR3 is 16 residues long. Germline CDR1 reads MDHEN; CDR2 reads SYDVKM. The CDR3 reads CASRYRQDRIGNTIYF. The CDR3 DNA reads as TGTGCCAGCAGATACCGCCAGGACAGAATTGGAAACACCATATATTTT.

V gene TRBV5-4 combines with J gene TRBJ2-5, with D tentatively TRBD2 (7 bases). Germline CDR1 reads SGHNT; CDR2 reads YYREEE (reference sequence). The CDR3 sequence is 17 residues long. V was clipped by 2 bases and J by 5 bases, with 22 bases between them. The CDR3 nucleotides are TGTGCCAGCAGCTTTAGAGGGGGGGTGGTAGCCGGTGAGACCCAGTACTTC. Protein product: CASSFRGGVVAGETQYF. Complete variable domain (other parts from reference TRBV5-4 and TRBJ2-5): ETGVTQSPTHLIKTRGQQVTLRCSSQSGHNTVSWYQQALGQGPQFIFQYYREEENGRGNFPPRFSGLQFPNYSSELNVNALELDDSALYLCASSFRGGVVAGETQYFGPGTRLLVL.

CDR3 residues: CASSTRLAWEQYF. The CDR3 DNA reads as TGTGCCAGCAGTACCCGACTAGCTTGGGAGCAGTACTTC. The V call is TRBV6-5, the J call TRBJ2-7, with 7 bases lining up with TRBD2. J was trimmed by 7 bases and V by 5 bases; bases with no gene match: 8. Germline loops: CDR1 MNHEY, CDR2 SVGAGI. The CDR3 covers 13 residues.

The chain carries TRBV28 and TRBJ1-1, with TRBD1 matching 7 bases. After removal of 5 bases from V and 1 base from J, the junction contained 7 bases not matched to a gene. Germline V gene lookup returns CDR1 MDHEN and CDR2 SYDVKM. The CDR3 has 15 amino acids. CDR3 sequence: CASSAPGTANTEAFF. The CDR3 nucleotides are TGTGCCAGCAGTGCCCCCGGGACAGCGAACACTGAAGCTTTCTTT.

This chain links TRBV7-9 with TRBJ2-1, with 7 positions matching TRBD2. With 2 bases clipped from V and 2 bases from J, the junction kept 3 bases outside the gene matches. CDR1 and CDR2 from the germline V gene are SEHNR and FQNEAQ (reference sequence). This CDR3 is built from 15 residues. The CDR3 spells CASSLSSGAYNEQFF. The CDR3 DNA is TGTGCCAGCAGCTTATCGAGCGGGGCCTACAATGAGCAGTTCTTC.

The rearrangement joins TRBV30 to TRBJ1-4; a possible D gene is TRBD1 (5 bases). The germline V gene encodes CDR1 GTSNPN and CDR2 SVGIG (reference sequence). The CDR3 covers 14 residues. With 7 bases removed from V and 8 bases from J, the gap between germline ends came to 20 bases. In DNA, the CDR3 is TGTGCCTATTTCCCGTATGGGGGGGGAGAAAAACTGTTTTTT. Protein sequence: CAYFPYGGGEKLFF.

The V call is TRBV19, the J call TRBJ1-2; the D gene is possibly TRBD1 (6 bases). The CDR3 is made up of 14 amino acids. Germline-derived CDR1 and CDR2 are LNHDA and SQIVND (reference sequence). Trimming took 7 bases from V and 3 from J, leaving 15 bases between them. The CDR3 sequence is CASMQPGHYYGYTF. DNA of the CDR3: TGTGCCAGTATGCAACCGGGACACTACTATGGCTACACCTTC.

CDR3 nucleotides: TGTGCCAGCAGCACTAGACTAGCGGGAGTCGATGGGGAGCTGTTTTTT. It yields the protein CASSTRLAGVDGELFF. The chain couples TRBV7-8 to TRBJ2-2, with 12 bases lining up with TRBD2. This CDR3 region has 16 residues. Germline assignment: CDR1 SGHVS and CDR2 FQNEAQ. The ends lost 5 bases at V and 8 bases at J; junction bases unmatched: 9.

The chain is built from TRBV27 and TRBJ2-7, with TRBD1 matching over 7 bases. CDR3 length: 16 residues. The V gene's germline CDR1 is MNHEY and CDR2 SMNVEV (reference sequence). After removal of 5 bases from V and 1 base from J, the junction contained 11 bases not matched to a gene. The CDR3 here is CASSPSLDRCSYEQYF. The CDR3 nucleotides read TGTGCCAGCAGTCCCTCGTTGGACAGGTGTTCCTACGAGCAGTACTTC.

CDR3 sequence reads: CASSLRGGRYKGEQFF. DNA for the CDR3: TGTGCCAGCAGTTTAAGAGGCGGGAGGTACAAGGGTGAGCAGTTCTTC. The chain couples TRBV27 to TRBJ2-1, with 8 bases matching TRBD2. CDR1 is MNHEY, CDR2 SMNVEV, per germline (reference sequence). After removal of 2 bases from V and 9 bases from J, the junction contained 12 bases not matched to a gene. The CDR3 loop spans 16 amino acids.

V usage is TRBV14 and J usage is TRBJ2-5; D possibly matches TRBD1 or TRBD2 (6 bases each). V was trimmed by 3 bases and J by 3 bases, leaving 17 bases between them. CDR1 and CDR2 (germline): SGHDN, FVKESK. The CDR3 extends over 16 amino acids. CDR3 region: CASSHIPRGQKETQYF. CDR3 nucleotides: TGTGCCAGCAGCCATATTCCCCGGGGGCAGAAAGAGACCCAGTACTTC.

The chain joins TRBV10-2 to TRBJ2-3; 12 nucleotides match TRBD2. Germline CDR1 reads WSHSY; CDR2 reads SAAADI. V trimming: 9 bases; J trimming: 4 bases; junction bases outside the gene matches: 14. CDR3 length: 17 amino acids. CDR3 loop: CASSLLAGGPMPDTQYF. For the CDR3, the DNA is TGCGCCAGTAGCCTTCTAGCGGGAGGGCCCATGCCAGATACGCAGTATTTT.

The chain joins TRBV11-3 to TRBJ2-1; D is undetermined. V lost 5 bases, J lost 6 bases, and 11 bases lay in between. The CDR3 length is 13 residues. Germline CDR1 and CDR2: SGHNT and YENEEA. The CDR3 sequence: CASSPQIGNEQFF. CDR3 DNA sequence: TGTGCCAGCAGCCCTCAAATAGGCAATGAGCAGTTCTTC.

The count of this clone is one. The rearrangement uses TRBV4-3 and TRBJ2-1; TRBD2 aligns across 7 bases. CDR1 is LGHNA, CDR2 YSLEER, per germline. The ends lost 2 bases at V and 3 bases at J; junction bases unmatched: 7. CDR3 size: 16 residues. Written as DNA, the CDR3 is TGCGCCAGCAGCCAATCACTAGCGCCCGACTACAATGAGCAGTTCTTC. Translating it yields CASSQSLAPDYNEQFF.